This T cell receptor beta chain appears in the sequencing data of a study of Ad26.COV2.S vaccination and SARS-CoV-2 variants. The wider study: Once, or twice with 56 days between doses, Ad26.COV2.S was given intramuscularly.

Germline lookup yields CDR1 GTSNPN and CDR2 SVGIG (reference sequence). V lost 1 base to trimming and J lost 2 bases, with 8 bases between them. This CDR3 has 13 residues. This clone was counted a single time. Treatment reported: about 20 received Ad26.COV2.S at low or high dose, single or two shots; about 5 received placebo; per-sample allocation not given. Following the first vaccine or placebo injection, samples were taken on day 63. The method was immunoSEQ multiplex PCR; TCRdb's version includes in-frame clones alone and lacks a portion of them. The sample gives 510,000 or so clones, around nine tenths of which show up once; around 13% is in the top ten.

The clonotype originates from a person between 18 and 65 years old who received the Ad26.COV2.S COVID-19 vaccine or a placebo. This specimen was peripheral blood, taken in a trial of Ad26.COV2.S vaccine versus placebo. The rearrangement joins TRBV30 to TRBJ1-1; possibly TRBD1 for D (6 bases). CDR3 in amino acids: CAWSATGNTEAFF. The CDR3 nucleotides read TGTGCCTGGAGTGCGACAGGTAACACTGAAGCTTTCTTT.